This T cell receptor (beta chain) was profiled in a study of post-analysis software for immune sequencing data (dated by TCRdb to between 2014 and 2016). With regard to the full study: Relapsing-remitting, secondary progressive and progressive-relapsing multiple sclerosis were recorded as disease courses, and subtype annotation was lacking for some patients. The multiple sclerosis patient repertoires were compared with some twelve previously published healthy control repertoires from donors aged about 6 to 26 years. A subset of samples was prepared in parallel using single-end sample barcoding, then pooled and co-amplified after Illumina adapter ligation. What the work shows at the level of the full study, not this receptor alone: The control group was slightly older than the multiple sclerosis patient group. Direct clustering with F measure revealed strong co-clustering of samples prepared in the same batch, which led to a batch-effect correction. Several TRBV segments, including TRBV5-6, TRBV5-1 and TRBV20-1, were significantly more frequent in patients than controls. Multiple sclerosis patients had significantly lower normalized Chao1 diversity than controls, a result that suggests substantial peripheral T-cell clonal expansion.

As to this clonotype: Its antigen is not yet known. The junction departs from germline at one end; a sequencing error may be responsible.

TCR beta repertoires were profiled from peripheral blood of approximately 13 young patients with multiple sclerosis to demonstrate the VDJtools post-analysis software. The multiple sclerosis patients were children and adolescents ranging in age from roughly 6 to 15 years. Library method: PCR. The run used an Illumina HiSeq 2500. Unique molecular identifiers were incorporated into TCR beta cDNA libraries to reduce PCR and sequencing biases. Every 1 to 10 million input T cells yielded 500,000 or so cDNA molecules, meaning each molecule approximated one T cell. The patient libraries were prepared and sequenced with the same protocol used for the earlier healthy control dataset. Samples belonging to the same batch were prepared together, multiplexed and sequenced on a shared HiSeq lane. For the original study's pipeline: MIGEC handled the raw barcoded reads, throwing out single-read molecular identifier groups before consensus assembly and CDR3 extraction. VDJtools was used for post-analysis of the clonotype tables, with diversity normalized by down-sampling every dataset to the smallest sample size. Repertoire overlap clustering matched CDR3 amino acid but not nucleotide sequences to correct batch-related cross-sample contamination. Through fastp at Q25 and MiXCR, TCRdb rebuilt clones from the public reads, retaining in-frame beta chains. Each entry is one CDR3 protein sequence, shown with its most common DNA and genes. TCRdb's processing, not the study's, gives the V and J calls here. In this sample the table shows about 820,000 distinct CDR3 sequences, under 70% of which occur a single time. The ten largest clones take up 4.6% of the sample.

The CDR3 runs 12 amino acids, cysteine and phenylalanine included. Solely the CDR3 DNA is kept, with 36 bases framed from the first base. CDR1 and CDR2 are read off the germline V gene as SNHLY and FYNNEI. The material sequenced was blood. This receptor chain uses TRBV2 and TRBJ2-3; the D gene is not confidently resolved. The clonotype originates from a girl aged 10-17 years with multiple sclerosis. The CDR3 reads CAGRASPDTQYF. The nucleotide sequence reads TGTGCCGGCAGAGCCTCCCCAGATACGCAGTATTTT.